This T cell receptor (beta chain) was captured by sequencing in a study of cytomegalovirus exposure and HLA in healthy donors. Overall study results and limits: In vitro testing confirmed a few CMV-associated chains as specific for CMV antigens. Indistinguishability led to the exclusion of some V segments, TRBV6-2 and TRBV6-3 included.

Unrecorded immune exposures were likely, despite nominal health at sampling. The PCR had 60 Vbeta and 13 Jbeta primers. Assay: immunoSEQ multiplex PCR; the TCRdb copy retains only in-frame clones and omits some. In total, the table holds about 190,000 clones. A note on this clone: Its antigen remains unknown.

With V trimmed by 5 bases and J by 6 bases, 9 bases remained unmatched. Germline V gene lookup returns CDR1 SEHNR and CDR2 FQNEAQ (reference sequence). The CDR3 has 15 residues. Material for sequencing was PBMCs. V is TRBV7-9 and J is TRBJ1-5; TRBD1 matches 8 bases. The sequence derives from a woman aged 25 to 39 in good health and CMV-seropositive. Written as DNA, the CDR3 is TGTGCCAGCAGCCCTGCGGACAGGGCCGGTCAGCCCCAGCATTTT. Translated: CASSPADRAGQPQHF. The full variable domain, rest sourced from reference TRBV7-9 and TRBJ1-5, is DTGVSQNPRHKITKRGQNVTFRCDPISEHNRLYWYRQTLGQGPEFLTYFQNEAQLEKSRLLSDRFSAERPKGSFSTLEIQRTEQGDSAMYLCASSPADRAGQPQHFGDGTRLSIL.